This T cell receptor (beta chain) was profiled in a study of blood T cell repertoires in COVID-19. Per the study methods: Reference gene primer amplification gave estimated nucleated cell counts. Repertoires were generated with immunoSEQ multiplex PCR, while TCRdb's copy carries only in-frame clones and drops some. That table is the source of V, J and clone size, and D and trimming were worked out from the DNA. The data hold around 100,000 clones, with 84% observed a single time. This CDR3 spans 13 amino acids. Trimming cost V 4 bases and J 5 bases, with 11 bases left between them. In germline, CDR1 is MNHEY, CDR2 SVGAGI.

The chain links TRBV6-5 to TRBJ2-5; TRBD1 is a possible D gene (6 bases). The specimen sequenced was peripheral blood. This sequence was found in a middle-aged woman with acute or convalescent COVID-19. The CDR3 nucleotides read TGTGCCAGCAGTTGGGACATCCGGGAGACCCAGTACTTC. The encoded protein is CASSWDIRETQYF.